This T cell receptor beta chain was identified during a study of human T cells and chemical hapten exposure. Study background: Each patient's scalp received weekly diphenylcyclopropenone throughout the roughly 23-week study.

The CDR3 consists of 12 residues. Germline V CDR1 and CDR2: ENHRY, SYGVKD. Trimming took 0 bases from V and 3 from J, leaving 3 bases between them. Time point noted: patch test 3, about 24 weeks after DPC sensitization. The treatment denotes: therapeutic diphenylcyclopropenone sensitization with weekly scalp DPC. Individual cDNA molecules (in the library) carried attached unique molecular identifiers. TCRdb itself ran the RACE reads through MiXCR, one entry per CDR3 protein. This table holds 150,000 to 200,000 distinct CDR3 sequences, under 25% found once. Sequenced here: whole blood, sampled in connection with sensitization to the hapten diphenylcyclopropenone (DPC). The clonotype was recovered from a woman aged 40 to 49 with alopecia areata. Some clones in this sample may be carry-over from other donors' samples. The genes are TRBV10-3 and TRBJ2-7; D call uncertain. In DNA, the CDR3 is TGTGCCATCAGTGAGTCGAACTACGAGCAGTACTTC. Translating it yields CAISESNYEQYF.